Below are 7 T cell receptor beta chains sequenced from a single sample in a study of CD8+ T cells in alopecia areata. As the sequencing template, cDNA was produced by extracting RNA and reverse transcribing it. Measured with immunoSEQ multiplex PCR; TCRdb has only the in-frame clones, and not every one. The table has around 170,000 clones, 51% seen once. Treatment specified: oral pan-JAK inhibitor, 5-10 mg twice daily. The sample here was CD8+ T cells sorted from blood, taken around week 53, from a patient treated with tofacitinib. Source of these receptors: a human donor with alopecia areata.

This clone turned up a few times. The chain has TRBV5-1 and TRBJ2-4; 9 bases match TRBD1. TRBJ2-5 matches the DNA end more closely, so the J call is doubtful. The CDR3 is 16 amino acids. Germline V gene sequence: CDR1 SGHRS, CDR2 YFSETQ. The CDR3 DNA reads as TGCGCCAGCTGCAGGACCGGGACAGGGCGCGAAGAGACCCAGTACTTC. Amino acids: CASCRTGTGREETQYF.

This chain links TRBV5-1 with TRBJ2-1, with D perhaps TRBD1 (6 bases). Trimming shortened V by 0 bases and J by 9 bases, and 7 bases separated the two germline ends. CDR3 length equals 12 residues. CDR1 and CDR2 (germline): SGHRS, YFSETQ. CDR3 nucleotide sequence: TGCGCCAGCAGCTTGGACAGGGTTGAGCAGTTCTTC. Translating gives CASSLDRVEQFF.

This chain joins TRBV27 and TRBJ1-1; D gene uncertain. V was cut by 0 bases and J by 5 bases, with 13 bases left in between. Germline assignment: CDR1 MNHEY and CDR2 SMNVEV (reference sequence). The CDR3 runs 15 residues. The CDR3, as DNA: TGTGCCAGCAGTTTATCCCCAGGACGTAGGACTGAAGCTTTCTTT. It specifies CASSLSPGRRTEAFF.

The chain links TRBV13 to TRBJ2-3; 9 nucleotides agree with TRBD1. Per the germline V gene, CDR1 is PRHDT and CDR2 is FYEKMQ (reference sequence). This CDR3 has 15 amino acids. The junction had 4 bases not matched to a gene; V was cut back by 4 bases and J by 2 bases. CDR3 nucleotide sequence: TGTGCCAGCAGCTCCGGACAGGGGCCCACAGATACGCAGTATTTT. Protein: CASSSGQGPTDTQYF.

The chain links TRBV18 to TRBJ2-1; D remains unclear. Trimming pared 1 base from V and 1 base from J, leaving 11 bases between. Per germline, CDR1 KGHSH and CDR2 LQKENI. There are 16 residues in the CDR3. CDR3 DNA: TGTGCCAGCTCACCACTACTGGCCGGGTCCTACAATGAGCAGTTCTTC. Translating gives CASSPLLAGSYNEQFF.

V and J are TRBV5-4 and TRBJ1-2; weak D call: TRBD1 (5 bases). The CDR3 is 12 amino acids. Germline CDR1 SGHNT, CDR2 YYREEE (reference sequence). The V end was cut by 4 bases, the J end by 10 bases, with 14 bases between. Here the CDR3 DNA reads TGTGCCAGCAGCGTGAGTCGGGGGTACTACACCTTC. This codes for CASSVSRGYYTF. Full variable domain (missing parts from reference TRBV5-4 and TRBJ1-2): ETGVTQSPTHLIKTRGQQVTLRCSSQSGHNTVSWYQQALGQGPQFIFQYYREEENGRGNFPPRFSGLQFPNYSSELNVNALELDDSALYLCASSVSRGYYTFGSGTRLTVV.

This clone was recorded a few times. The J gene is TRBJ1-1, the V gene TRBV27; D gene ambiguous. V was pared by 1 base and J by 4 bases, with 13 bases between. The CDR3 is made up of 15 amino acids. The germline V gene encodes CDR1 MNHEY and CDR2 SMNVEV (reference sequence). The CDR3 DNA sequence: TGTGCCAGCAGTTTATATGGGAGGTTGACCACTGAAGCTTTCTTT. It specifies CASSLYGRLTTEAFF.